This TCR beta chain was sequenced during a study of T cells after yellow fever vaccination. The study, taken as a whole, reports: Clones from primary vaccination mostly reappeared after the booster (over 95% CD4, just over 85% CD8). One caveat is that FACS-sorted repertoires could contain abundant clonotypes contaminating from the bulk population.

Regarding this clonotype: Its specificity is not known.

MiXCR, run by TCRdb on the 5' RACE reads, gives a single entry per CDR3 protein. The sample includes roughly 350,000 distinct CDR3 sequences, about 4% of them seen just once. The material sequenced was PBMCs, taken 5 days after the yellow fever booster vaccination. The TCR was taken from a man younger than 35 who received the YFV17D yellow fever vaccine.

CDR3 DNA sequence: TGTGCCAGCAGTGCCCGCGCCTGGGAAACTGAAGCTTTCTTT. This encodes CASSARAWETEAFF. V gene TRBV27 combines with J gene TRBJ1-1, with unresolved D. The V gene's germline CDR1 is MNHEY and CDR2 SMNVEV (reference sequence). This CDR3 is 14 amino acids long. V shed 5 bases and J shed 5 bases, with 15 bases lying between them.